This is a list of T cell receptor beta chains from one sample in a study of T cell repertoires in cytomegalovirus infection. From the reads, TCRdb called clonotypes with MiXCR, one entry per CDR3 protein. The data hold approximately 730,000 distinct CDR3 sequences, with around 31% observed a single time. For these receptors, no antigen is known. The sequences come from cultured PBMCs, collected from culture after CMV antigen stimulation. Every receptor here comes from a human donor in good health (CMV status not recorded). Some clones in this sample may be carry-over from other donors' samples. CDR3s include the opening cysteine and the closing phenylalanine or tryptophan. D genes are given only for firm matches. Some rows have no size entry. The others give once, few or many, or a class for an expanded clone.

>TRBJ2-1|NA|TRBV29-1|NA|11
CSGVYYNEQFF
TGCAGCGGTGTTTATTACAATGAGCAGTTCTTC
>TRBJ2-5|once|TRBV7-2|TRBD2|15
CASRERLAGTETQYF
TGTGCCAGCAGGGAACGACTAGCGGGAACAGAGACCCAGTACTTC
>TRBJ2-3|NA|TRBV18|NA|15
CASSPPVSNTDTQYF
TGTGCCAGCTCACCACCAGTTTCAAACACAGATACGCAGTATTTT
>TRBJ1-4|few|TRBV12-3/TRBV12-4|TRBD1|13
CATRPGGREKLFF
TGTGCCACCCGCCCAGGGGGCCGTGAAAAACTGTTTTTT
>TRBJ2-7|few|TRBV7-2|NA|17
CASSLVVQFPLDYEQYF
TGTGCCAGCAGCTTAGTCGTCCAGTTCCCCCTCGACTACGAGCAGTACTTC
>TRBJ2-3|NA|TRBV5-6|TRBD2|15
CASSPGLAGDLMQYF
TGTGCCAGCAGCCCGGGACTAGCGGGGGACCTGATGCAGTATTTT
>TRBJ1-1|NA|TRBV18|NA|15
CASSPYRGTNTEAFF
TGTGCCAGCTCACCCTATCGGGGGACTAACACTGAAGCTTTCTTT
>TRBJ2-5|many|TRBV11-3|TRBD1|14
CASSSGTGGETQYF
TGTGCCAGCAGCTCCGGGACAGGGGGGGAGACCCAGTACTTC
>TRBJ2-2|NA|TRBV7-8|TRBD2|15
CSSSDQRGGPGELFF
TGTTCAAGCAGTGATCAGCGGGGGGGCCCCGGGGAGCTGTTTTTT
>TRBJ2-1|few|TRBV2|NA|15
CASTLTKGGSNEQFF
TGTGCCAGCACCCTTACCAAAGGAGGGAGCAATGAGCAGTTCTTC
>TRBJ2-6|many|TRBV7-2|NA|11
CASSLERVLTF
TGTGCCAGCAGCTTAGAGCGCGTCCTGACTTTC